This TCR beta chain was profiled in a study of Ad26.COV2.S vaccination and SARS-CoV-2 variants. General study points: There was a possibility that the TCR breadth and depth analyses underestimated total T cell responses. Spike-specific CD8+ and CD4+ T cell responses reportedly showed substantial breadth after vaccination. Vaccine recipients and placebo recipients showed similar non-spike TCR breadth. Compared with placebo recipients, vaccine recipients had higher spike-specific TCR breadth.

Concerning this clone itself: Antigen unknown.

The germline gives CDR1 MNHEY, CDR2 SMNVEV (reference sequence). CDR3 length: 15 amino acids. The V gene lost 0 bases and the J gene lost 0 bases, with 6 bases spanning the gap. This table comes from immunoSEQ multiplex PCR, and its TCRdb copy is limited to in-frame clones, with some not included. The sample lists about 350,000 clones, around 92% occurring once. Here the sequenced sample was peripheral blood, taken after recovery from COVID-19. V is TRBV27 and J is TRBJ1-3; D unclear. The clonotype originates from a human donor who had recovered from COVID-19. Written as DNA, the CDR3 is TGTGCCAGCAGTTTATCGGCAACCTCTGGAAACACCATATATTTT. Its protein is CASSLSATSGNTIYF.